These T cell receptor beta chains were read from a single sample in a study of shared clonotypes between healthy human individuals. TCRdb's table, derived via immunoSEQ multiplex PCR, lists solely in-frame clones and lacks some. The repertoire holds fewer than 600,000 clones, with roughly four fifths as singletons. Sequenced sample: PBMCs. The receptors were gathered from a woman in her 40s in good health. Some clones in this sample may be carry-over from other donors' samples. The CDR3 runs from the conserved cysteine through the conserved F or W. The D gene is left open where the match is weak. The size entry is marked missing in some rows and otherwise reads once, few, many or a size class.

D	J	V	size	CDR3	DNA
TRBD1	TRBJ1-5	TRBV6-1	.	CASIRDRNQPQHF	TGTGCCAGCATTCGGGACAGGAATCAGCCCCAGCATTTT
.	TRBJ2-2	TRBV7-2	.	CASRSGGTGELFF	TGTGCCAGCAGATCTGGGGGCACCGGGGAGCTGTTTTTT
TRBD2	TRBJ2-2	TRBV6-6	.	CASSYGTSGITGELFF	TGTGCCAGCAGTTACGGGACTAGCGGGATAACGGGGGAGCTGTTTTTT
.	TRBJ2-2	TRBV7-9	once	CASSPRANTGELFF	TGTGCCAGCAGCCCTAGAGCGAACACCGGGGAGCTGTTTTTT
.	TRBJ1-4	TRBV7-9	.	CASSPRKTANEKLFF	TGTGCCAGCAGCCCCCGAAAGACGGCAAATGAAAAACTGTTTTTT
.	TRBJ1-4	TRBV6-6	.	CASSPENEKLFF	TGTGCCAGCAGCCCAGAGAATGAAAAACTGTTTTTT
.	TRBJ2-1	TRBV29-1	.	CSVADSYNEQFF	TGCAGCGTTGCCGACTCCTACAATGAGCAGTTCTTC
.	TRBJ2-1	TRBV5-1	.	CASSPLFRGDNEQFF	TGCGCCAGCAGCCCGCTATTTCGGGGCGACAATGAGCAGTTCTTC
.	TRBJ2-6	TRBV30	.	CAWTRGANVLTF	TGTGCCTGGACACGGGGGGCCAACGTCCTGACTTTC
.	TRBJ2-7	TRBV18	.	CASSLTPGRAYEQYF	TGTGCCAGCTCACTAACACCAGGCAGGGCCTACGAGCAGTACTTC
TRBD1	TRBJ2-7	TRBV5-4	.	CATAVQGDPYEQYF	TGTGCCACCGCGGTTCAGGGGGACCCCTACGAGCAGTACTTC
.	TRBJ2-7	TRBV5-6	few	CASSAYSYDVSGRSYEQYF	TGTGCCAGCAGCGCATACTCTTACGATGTAAGCGGGCGATCCTACGAGCAGTACTTC
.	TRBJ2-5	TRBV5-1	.	CASTDMVQETQYF	TGCGCCAGTACGGATATGGTGCAAGAGACCCAGTACTTC
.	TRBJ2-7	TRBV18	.	CASSPNGEPTHEQYF	TGTGCCAGCTCACCGAACGGGGAACCTACCCACGAGCAGTACTTC
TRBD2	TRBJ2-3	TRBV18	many	CASSPNESGGTDTQYF	TGTGCCAGCTCACCAAATGAGAGCGGGGGCACAGATACGCAGTATTTT
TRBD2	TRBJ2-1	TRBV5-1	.	CASSLDVLAGVDEQFF	TGCGCCAGCAGCTTGGATGTCCTAGCGGGAGTGGATGAGCAGTTCTTC
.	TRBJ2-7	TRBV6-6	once	CASTTHLYEQYF	TGTGCCAGCACCACACATTTATACGAGCAGTACTTC
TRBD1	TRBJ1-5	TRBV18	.	CASSPDRGLSNQPQHF	TGTGCCAGCTCACCCGACAGGGGATTAAGCAATCAGCCCCAGCATTTT
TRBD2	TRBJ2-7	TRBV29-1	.	CSVVASGSYEQYF	TGCAGCGTTGTTGCCAGCGGGAGTTACGAGCAGTACTTC
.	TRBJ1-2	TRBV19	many	CASSTLKEFYGYTF	TGTGCCAGTAGTACCCTGAAGGAATTCTATGGCTACACCTTC
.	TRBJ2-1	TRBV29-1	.	CSANDEAALGNEQFF	TGCAGCGCCAACGACGAAGCGGCCCTAGGGAATGAGCAGTTCTTC
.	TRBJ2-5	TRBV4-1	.	CASSQGEGSGIGTQYF	TGCGCCAGCAGCCAAGGAGAGGGGTCTGGGATTGGGACCCAGTACTTC
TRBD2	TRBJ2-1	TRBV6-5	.	CASSYFGGTGNEQFF	TGTGCCAGCAGTTACTTCGGGGGGACCGGCAATGAGCAGTTCTTC
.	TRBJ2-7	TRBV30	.	CAWTGTHEQYF	TGTGCCTGGACAGGGACCCACGAGCAGTACTTC
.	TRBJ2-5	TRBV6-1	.	CASKPSRGGETQYF	TGTGCCAGCAAGCCGTCACGGGGTGGGGAGACCCAGTACTTC
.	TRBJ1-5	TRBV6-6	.	CASSPLGNQPQHF	TGTGCCAGCAGTCCCCTGGGCAATCAGCCCCAGCATTTT